The T cell receptor beta chain described here comes from a study of blood T cells in healthy people across ages (dated by TCRdb to between 2014 and 2017). Study-level background: In model experiments, template switching captured roughly one uniquely barcoded TCR beta cDNA molecule for every two T cells. Age-related changes in TCR beta repertoire diversity were measured in the study by deep sequencing normalized with unique cDNA molecular identifiers. Four age groups were formed from the donors: young (average approximately 15 years), middle-aged (approximately 39), aged (about 62) and long-lived (82). Donors of different ages were randomly distributed across sequencing lanes to avoid experimental bias. Using the same blood draw, the study looked at two additional independent replicas of 1 million unique cDNA reads for two donors, one aged 18 to 30 and the other aged 80 or older.

Systemically healthy Caucasian individuals from Russia, 35 to 40 in total and aged roughly 6 to 100 years, were included as donors. Each donor gave around 9.5 milliliters of peripheral blood, collected into EDTA-treated Vacutainer tubes. PBMCs were isolated by Ficoll-Paque density-gradient centrifugation, with at least 7 million obtained per sample. Trizol reagent was used to extract total RNA from the PBMCs, yielding at least 6 micrograms per sample. For every donor, an aliquot of PBMCs went through flow cytometry to measure the percentages of naive CD45RAhigh/CD27high T cells. The full study reports these points: Observed TCR beta diversity per million T cells fell roughly linearly with age, and a significant reduction was already apparent by age about 36. Compared with the aged group, more naive CD4+ T cells, fewer expanded clones and increased TCR diversity were shown by the long-lived group, suggesting age selection. Observed TCR beta diversity correlated strongly with the percentage of naive T cells measured by flow cytometry. Because donor CMV infection status was unknown, age-related changes in expanded clonotypes were potentially confounded. Since profiling was done on bulk unsorted PBMCs, naive and antigen-experienced compartments could not be conclusively compared. Total diversity estimates from one million sequenced T cells were considered lower bounds and underestimates.

The library was produced with 5' RACE. Sequencing used an Illumina HiSeq 2500. A second PCR of roughly 7 to 11 cycles was run with a J-beta primer mix and a sample-barcoded 5' primer. A unique molecular identifier was introduced onto each TCR beta cDNA molecule by a template-switch 5' adaptor carrying 12 random nucleotides. Each sample yielded at least 3 million CDR3-containing paired-end reads. First-strand cDNA synthesis was performed from all RNA using the Mint cDNA synthesis kit, with priming by a TRBC-specific oligonucleotide. All cDNA was treated with uracil-DNA glycosylase and then went through a first 18-cycle PCR with the universal primers M1SS and BC2_uni_R. In the authors' own workflow: Normalization of each sample was performed by random selection of 1 million high-quality reads, each carrying a distinct molecular identifier. Instead of being binned into consensus sequences, reads with shared molecular identifiers were discarded. MiTCR, with a Q25 quality threshold and the strictest error-elimination algorithm, was used for CDR3 identification, clonotype clustering and error correction. A nonparametric unseen species model with Euler transformation was used to estimate a lower bound on total TCR beta diversity. The raw public reads went through TCRdb reprocessing: fastp at Q25, MiXCR clone calling, in-frame beta chains kept. CDR3 protein sequences are deduplicated, and each keeps its most common genes and DNA. In this record, the V and J calls reflect TCRdb's handling and not the investigators' own analysis. The sample contains about 1.4 million distinct CDR3 sequences, almost 60% of them found a single time. The ten largest clones capture over 6.5% of the sample.

A word on this clonotype: Its binding antigen is unknown. Base qualities are missing; no much larger clone stands one base away.

There are 15 amino acids in the CDR3, from cysteine to phenylalanine inclusive. CDR3 DNA only is kept here, 45 bases in frame from base 1. V is trimmed back by 7 bases and J by 8 bases, and the junction contains 18 bases that no gene match accounts for. The CDR1 and CDR2 encoded by the germline V gene are SQVTM and ANQGSEA. Sequenced sample: blood. The chain is assembled from TRBV29-1 and TRBJ1-2, and 8 junction bases match TRBD1. This sequence originates from a young man in good health. CDR3 region: CSAAATPTGEGGYTF. In nucleotides, the sequence is TGCAGCGCCGCGGCGACGCCGACAGGGGAAGGGGGCTACACCTTC.